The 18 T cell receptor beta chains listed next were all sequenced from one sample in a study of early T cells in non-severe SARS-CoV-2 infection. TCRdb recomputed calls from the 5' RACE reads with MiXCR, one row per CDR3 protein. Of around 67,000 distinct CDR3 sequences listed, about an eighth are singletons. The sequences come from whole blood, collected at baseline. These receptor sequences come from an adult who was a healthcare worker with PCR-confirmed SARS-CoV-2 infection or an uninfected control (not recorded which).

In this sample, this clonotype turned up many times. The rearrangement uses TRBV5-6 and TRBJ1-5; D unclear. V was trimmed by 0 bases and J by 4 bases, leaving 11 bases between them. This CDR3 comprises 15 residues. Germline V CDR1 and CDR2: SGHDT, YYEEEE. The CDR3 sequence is CASSLAGGINQPQHF. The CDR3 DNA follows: TGTGCCAGCAGCTTGGCTGGCGGGATAAATCAGCCCCAGCATTTT. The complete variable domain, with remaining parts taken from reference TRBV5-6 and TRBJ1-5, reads DAGVTQSPTHLIKTRGQQVTLRCSPKSGHDTVSWYQQALGQGPQFIFQYYEEEERQRGNFPDRFSGHQFPNYSSELNVNALLLGDSALYLCASSLAGGINQPQHFGDGTRLSIL.

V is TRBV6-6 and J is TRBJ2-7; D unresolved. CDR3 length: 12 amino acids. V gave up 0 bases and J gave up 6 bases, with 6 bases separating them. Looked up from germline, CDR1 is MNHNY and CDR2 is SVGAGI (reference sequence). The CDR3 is CASSYSSAEQYF. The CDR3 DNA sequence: TGTGCCAGCAGTTACTCGAGTGCCGAGCAGTACTTC.

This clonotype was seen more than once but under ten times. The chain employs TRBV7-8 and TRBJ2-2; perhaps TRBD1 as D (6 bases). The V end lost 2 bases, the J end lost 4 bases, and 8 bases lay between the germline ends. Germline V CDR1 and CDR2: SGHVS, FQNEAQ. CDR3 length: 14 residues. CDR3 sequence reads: CASSLSGVTGELFF. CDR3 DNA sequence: TGTGCCAGCAGCTTATCAGGGGTCACCGGGGAGCTGTTTTTT.

The CDR3, as DNA: TGCAGTGCTAGCGACAGAGGCATGAACACTGAAGCTTTCTTT. Protein: CSASDRGMNTEAFF. This chain links TRBV20-1 with TRBJ1-1, with D possibly being TRBD1 (5 bases). The CDR3 runs 14 residues. V lost 3 bases and J 0 bases, leaving 11 bases between the germline ends. CDR1 and CDR2 from the germline V gene are DFQATT and SNEGSKA (reference sequence).

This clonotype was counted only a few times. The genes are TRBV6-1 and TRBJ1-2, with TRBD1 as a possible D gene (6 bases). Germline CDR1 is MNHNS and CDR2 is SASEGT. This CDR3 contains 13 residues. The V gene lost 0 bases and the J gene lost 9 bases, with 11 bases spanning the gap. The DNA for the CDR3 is TGTGCCAGCAGTGAAGCCGGACAGACTCGCTACACCTTC. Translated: CASSEAGQTRYTF.

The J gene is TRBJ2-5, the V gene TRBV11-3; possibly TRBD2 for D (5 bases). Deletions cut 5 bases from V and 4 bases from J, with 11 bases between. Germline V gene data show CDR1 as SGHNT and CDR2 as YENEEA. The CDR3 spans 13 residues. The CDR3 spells CASSLALAETQYF. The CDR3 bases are TGTGCCAGCAGCCTGGCGCTAGCAGAGACCCAGTACTTC. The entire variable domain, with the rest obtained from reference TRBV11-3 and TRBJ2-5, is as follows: EAGVVQSPRYKIIEKKQPVAFWCNPISGHNTLYWYLQNLGQGPELLIRYENEEAVDDSQLPKDRFSAERLKGVDSTLKIQPAELGDSAVYLCASSLALAETQYFGPGTRLLVL.

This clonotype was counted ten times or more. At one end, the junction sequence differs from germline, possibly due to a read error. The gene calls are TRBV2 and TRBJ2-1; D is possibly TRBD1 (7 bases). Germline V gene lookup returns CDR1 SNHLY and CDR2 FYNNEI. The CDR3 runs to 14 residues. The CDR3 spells CASREGGGINEQFF. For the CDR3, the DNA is TGTGCCAGCAGGGAAGGAGGGGGCATCAATGAGCAGTTCTTC.

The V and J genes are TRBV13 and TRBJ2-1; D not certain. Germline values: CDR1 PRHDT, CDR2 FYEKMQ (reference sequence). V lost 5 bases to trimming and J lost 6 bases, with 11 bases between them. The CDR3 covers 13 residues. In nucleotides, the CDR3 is TGTGCCAGCAGCCCCAAGGACCTCAATGAGCAGTTCTTC. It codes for CASSPKDLNEQFF.

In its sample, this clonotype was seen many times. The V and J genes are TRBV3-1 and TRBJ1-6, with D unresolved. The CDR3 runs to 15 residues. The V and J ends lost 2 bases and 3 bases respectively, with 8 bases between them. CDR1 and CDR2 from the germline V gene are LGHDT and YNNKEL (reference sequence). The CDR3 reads CASSQSGGYNSPLHF. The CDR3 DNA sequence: TGTGCCAGCAGCCAATCGGGCGGCTATAATTCACCCCTCCACTTT.

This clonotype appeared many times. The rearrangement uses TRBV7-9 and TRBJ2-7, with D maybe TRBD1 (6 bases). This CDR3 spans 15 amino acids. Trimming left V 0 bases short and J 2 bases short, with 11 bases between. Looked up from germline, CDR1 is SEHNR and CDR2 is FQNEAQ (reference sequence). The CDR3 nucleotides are TGTGCCAGCAGCTTAGCTCTCAGGGGACCCTACGAGCAGTACTTC. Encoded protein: CASSLALRGPYEQYF.

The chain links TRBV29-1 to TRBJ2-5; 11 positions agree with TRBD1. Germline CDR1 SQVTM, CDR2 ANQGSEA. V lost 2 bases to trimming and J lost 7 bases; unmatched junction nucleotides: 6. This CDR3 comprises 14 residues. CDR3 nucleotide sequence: TGCAGCGTTGAACCTGGACAGGGGGCGGGGACCCAGTACTTC. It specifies CSVEPGQGAGTQYF.

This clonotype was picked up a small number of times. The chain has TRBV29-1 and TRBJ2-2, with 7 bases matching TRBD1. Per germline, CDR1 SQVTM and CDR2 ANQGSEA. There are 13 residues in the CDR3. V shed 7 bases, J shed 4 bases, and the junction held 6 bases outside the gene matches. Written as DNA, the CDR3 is TGCAGCGCCAAGACAGGGAGCACCGGGGAGCTGTTTTTT. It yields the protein CSAKTGSTGELFF.

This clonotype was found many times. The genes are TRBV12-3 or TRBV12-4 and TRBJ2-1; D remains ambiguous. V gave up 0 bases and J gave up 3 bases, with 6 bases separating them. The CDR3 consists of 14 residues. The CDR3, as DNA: TGTGCCAGCAGTTTAGCGGCAATCTACAATGAGCAGTTCTTC. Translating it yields CASSLAAIYNEQFF.

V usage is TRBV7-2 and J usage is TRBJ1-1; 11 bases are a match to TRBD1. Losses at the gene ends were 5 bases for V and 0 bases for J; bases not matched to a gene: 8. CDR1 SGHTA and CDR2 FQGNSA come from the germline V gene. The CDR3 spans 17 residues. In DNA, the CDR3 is TGTGCCAGCAGCCCCCGGACGGACAGGGGGCTGAACACTGAAGCTTTCTTT. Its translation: CASSPRTDRGLNTEAFF.

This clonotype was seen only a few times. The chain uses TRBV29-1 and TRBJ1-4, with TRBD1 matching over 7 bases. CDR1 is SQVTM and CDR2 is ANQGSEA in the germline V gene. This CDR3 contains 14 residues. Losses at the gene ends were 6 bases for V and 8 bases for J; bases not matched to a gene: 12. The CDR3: CSVARQGADEKLFF. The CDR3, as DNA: TGCAGCGTGGCCAGACAGGGTGCGGACGAAAAACTGTTTTTT.

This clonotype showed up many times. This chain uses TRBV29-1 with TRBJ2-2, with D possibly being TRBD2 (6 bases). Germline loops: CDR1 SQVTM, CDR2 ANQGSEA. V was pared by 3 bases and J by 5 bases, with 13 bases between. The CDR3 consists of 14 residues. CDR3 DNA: TGCAGCGTTGATGCTTTCGCGGGGACCGGGGAGCTGTTTTTT. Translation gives CSVDAFAGTGELFF.

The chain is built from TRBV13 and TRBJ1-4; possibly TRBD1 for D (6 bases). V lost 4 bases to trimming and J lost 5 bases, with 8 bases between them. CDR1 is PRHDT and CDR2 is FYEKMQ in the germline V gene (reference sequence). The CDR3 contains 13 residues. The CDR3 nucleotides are TGTGCCAGCAGCTCGAGGGGGAATGAAAAACTGTTTTTT. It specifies CASSSRGNEKLFF.

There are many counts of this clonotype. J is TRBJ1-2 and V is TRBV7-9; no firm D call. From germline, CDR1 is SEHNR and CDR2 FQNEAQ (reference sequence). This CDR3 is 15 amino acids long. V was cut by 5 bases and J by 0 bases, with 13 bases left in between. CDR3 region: CASSIPTPANYGYTF. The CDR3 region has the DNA TGTGCCAGCAGCATACCGACCCCAGCTAACTATGGCTACACCTTC.